This note documents a single T cell receptor beta chain sequence. This sample was included in a study of blood T cell repertoires in COVID-19. On the study more broadly: COVID-19 samples collected from the United States, Italy and Spain covered acute and convalescent phases. PBMCs, B-cell-depleted T cells, or T cells provided the cDNA or gDNA that made up the material.

In the original processing: Reference gene primers were amplified, and this amplification served to estimate nucleated cell counts. Sequencing was performed with immunoSEQ multiplex PCR; in TCRdb, only in-frame clones are kept and a portion is missing. V and J calls and clone size follow that table, whereas D and trimming were derived from the DNA. The sample lists about 250,000 clones, 79% occurring once. The CDR3 runs 13 residues. V lost 8 bases, J lost 2 bases, and 12 bases lay in between. Germline CDR1 and CDR2: SNHLY and FYNNEI. Sequencing was carried out using peripheral blood. V and J are TRBV2 and TRBJ1-2; a possible D gene is TRBD1 (5 bases). This TCR came from a middle-aged woman with active or convalescent COVID-19. The CDR3 here is CASYRGVNYGYTF. CDR3 DNA sequence: TGTGCCAGCTATCGGGGGGTAAACTATGGCTACACCTTC.